This T cell receptor beta chain originates from a study of T cell repertoires in cytomegalovirus infection. V lost 1 base, J lost 0 bases, and 5 bases stayed unmatched. Germline CDR1 SGHTA, CDR2 FQGNSA. This CDR3 has 18 amino acids. TCRdb fed the reads into MiXCR, producing one record per CDR3 protein. The repertoire holds 700,000 to 900,000 distinct CDR3 sequences, about 29% seen once, with over 10% in the top ten. This clonotype was found many times. As yet, its antigen is unknown. The V and J genes are TRBV7-2 and TRBJ2-3, with 12 positions matching TRBD2. This TCR derives from a human donor in good health (CMV status not recorded). Some clones in this sample may be carry-over from other donors' samples. The sequencing here drew on cultured CD8+ T cells from PBMCs, taken from culture after CMV antigen stimulation. CDR3 amino acids: CASSLVTSGGRSTDTQYF. CDR3 DNA sequence: TGTGCCAGCAGCTTAGTGACTAGCGGGGGCCGGAGCACAGATACGCAGTATTTT.